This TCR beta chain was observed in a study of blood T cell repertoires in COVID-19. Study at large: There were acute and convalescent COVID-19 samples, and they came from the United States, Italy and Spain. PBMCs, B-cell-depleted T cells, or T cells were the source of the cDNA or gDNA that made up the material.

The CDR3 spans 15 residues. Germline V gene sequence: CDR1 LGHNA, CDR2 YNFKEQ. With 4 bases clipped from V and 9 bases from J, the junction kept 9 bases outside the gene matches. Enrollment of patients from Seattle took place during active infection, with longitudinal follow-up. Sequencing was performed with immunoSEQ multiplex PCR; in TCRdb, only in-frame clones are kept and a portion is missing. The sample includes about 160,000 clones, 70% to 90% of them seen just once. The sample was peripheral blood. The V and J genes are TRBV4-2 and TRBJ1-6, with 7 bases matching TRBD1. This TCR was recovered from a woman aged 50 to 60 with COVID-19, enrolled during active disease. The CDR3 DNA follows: TGTGCCAGCAGCCCGGGACAGAGCTTAGCTTCACCCCTCCACTTT. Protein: CASSPGQSLASPLHF.